Each of the 17 T cell receptor beta chains below was sequenced from the same sample in a study of vaccination effects on CD4 cells after COVID-19 (dated by TCRdb to between 2020 and 2023). The ViraFEST assay stimulated PBMC with viral peptide pools and then used TCR sequencing to identify antigen-specific CD4+ T cell clonotypes by expansion. After about 9 days of culture, CD4+ T cells were isolated with the EasySep CD4+ T cell isolation kit. Convalescent patients had PCR-confirmed SARS-CoV-2 infection between March and December 2020, before Alpha, Beta and Delta variants emerged in the United States. Preparation of the library involved the immunoSEQ multiplex PCR assay. TCRdb carries this immuneACCESS record with in-frame sequences only. Its versions omit some clonotypes, under half of them owing to an unresolved V gene in the studies checked, with the rest unexplained. This sample holds about 70,000 clones; about 69% were observed only once. The ten largest clones take up 5% to 6% of the sample.

Their antigen targets remain unknown. Sequenced material: CD4+ T cells from PBMCs cultured with HIV peptides, taken before COVID-19 vaccination. The cell subset or site label here, explained by the study, means: HIV-1 Nef peptide pool negative control/reference culture. Receptors originate from a human donor who had a prior SARS-CoV-2 infection.

The chain recombines TRBV5-1 with TRBJ2-1; D uncertain. The ends were cut back, 5 bases at V and 0 bases at J, with 12 bases in the middle. Germline assignment: CDR1 SGHRS and CDR2 YFSETQ. The CDR3 is 15 amino acids. DNA of the CDR3: TGCGCCAGCAGTTTCCTAGACACCTCCTACAATGAGCAGTTCTTC. It specifies CASSFLDTSYNEQFF. Combining the CDR3 with reference TRBV5-1 and TRBJ2-1 gives the whole variable domain KAGVTQTPRYLIKTRGQQVTLSCSPISGHRSVSWYQQTPGQGLQFLFEYFSETQRNKGNFPGRFSGRQFSNSRSEMNVSTLELGDSALYLCASSFLDTSYNEQFFGPGTRLTVL.

The V gene is TRBV7-3, the J gene TRBJ2-6; D gene unclear. This CDR3 is built from 13 residues. Looked up from germline, CDR1 is SGHTA and CDR2 is FQGTGA. V lost 3 bases and J 2 bases, leaving 2 bases between the germline ends. Here the CDR3 DNA reads TGTGCCAGCAGCTTGGCTGGGGCCAACGTCCTGACTTTC. Translating gives CASSLAGANVLTF.

Concerning this clone itself: An end of the junction differs from the germline gene, which may be a read error. This rearrangement joins TRBV7-7 to TRBJ2-3; 10 bases are a match to TRBD2. The CDR3 length is 14 residues. Germline V CDR1 and CDR2: SSHAT, FNYEAQ (reference sequence). CDR3 sequence: CASSFSGRADTQYF. CDR3 nucleotides: TGTGCTAGCAGCTTCAGCGGGAGGGCTGATACGCAGTATTTT.

The genes are TRBV9 and TRBJ2-7; possibly TRBD1 or TRBD2 for D (5 bases each). Trimming removed 3 bases at V and 2 bases at J, with 12 bases between. The CDR3 runs 14 residues. Germline values: CDR1 SGDLS, CDR2 YYNGEE. The CDR3 protein is CASSESVGPYEQYF. The CDR3 bases are TGTGCCAGCAGCGAGAGCGTGGGACCCTACGAGCAGTACTTC.

This chain uses TRBV7-2 with TRBJ2-1, with a possible D match to TRBD2 (5 bases). The CDR3 covers 17 residues. Germline-derived CDR1 and CDR2 are SGHTA and FQGNSA. The V gene lost 0 bases and the J gene lost 2 bases, with 14 bases spanning the gap. CDR3 region: CASSLASGILTYNEQFF. The CDR3 DNA sequence: TGTGCCAGCAGCTTAGCGTCCGGGATACTCACCTACAATGAGCAGTTCTTC.

This clone was detected a few times. The V and J genes are TRBV4-1 and TRBJ1-2; tentatively, D is TRBD1 (6 bases). The CDR3 extends over 16 amino acids. The V end lost 6 bases, the J end lost 5 bases, and 22 bases lay between the germline ends. The germline CDR1 and CDR2 sequences are MGHRA and YSYEKL. The CDR3 DNA reads TGCGCCAGCAGTAAAGGGCGGGGAGAGGGGGGATATGGCTACACCTTC. It specifies CASSKGRGEGGYGYTF.

The rearrangement joins TRBV7-3 to TRBJ2-1; 9 nucleotides line up with TRBD2. CDR3 length: 16 residues. V shed 2 bases, J shed 5 bases, and the junction held 7 bases outside the gene matches. The germline gives CDR1 SGHTA, CDR2 FQGTGA. The CDR3 bases are TGTGCCAGCAGCTTATCTCCAGCGGGAGGCAACAATGAGCAGTTCTTC. It yields the protein CASSLSPAGGNNEQFF. Based on the CDR3 plus reference TRBV7-3 and TRBJ2-1, the full variable domain is GAGVSQTPSNKVTEKGKYVELRCDPISGHTALYWYRQSLGQGPEFLIYFQGTGAADDSGLPNDRFFAVRPEGSVSTLKIQRTERGDSAVYLCASSLSPAGGNNEQFFGPGTRLTVL.

J is TRBJ1-1 and V is TRBV30; no reliable D call. Deletions cut 3 bases from V and 11 bases from J, with 16 bases between. Germline-derived CDR1 and CDR2 are GTSNPN and SVGIG (reference sequence). The CDR3 contains 12 residues. The CDR3 nucleotides are TGTGCCTGGAGCGGTCCCCCAGTCTGGGCTTTCTTT. Translated, it gives CAWSGPPVWAFF. The complete variable domain, with remaining parts taken from reference TRBV30 and TRBJ1-1, reads SQTIHQWPATLVQPVGSPLSLECTVEGTSNPNLYWYRQAAGRGLQLLFYSVGIGQISSEVPQNLSASRPQDRQFILSSKKLLLSDSGFYLCAWSGPPVWAFFGQGTRLTVV.

J is TRBJ1-1 and V is TRBV18; weak D call: TRBD1 (5 bases). Germline V gene sequence: CDR1 KGHSH, CDR2 LQKENI. The CDR3 covers 14 residues. V was shortened by 5 bases and J by 5 bases, with 15 bases between the two germline ends. CDR3 residues: CASSNAREQTEAFF. In nucleotides, the CDR3 is TGTGCCAGCTCAAATGCCAGGGAACAGACTGAAGCTTTCTTT.

This clone came up a few times. The J gene is TRBJ2-2, the V gene TRBV10-3, with 13 bases fitting TRBD2. Germline trimming cut 3 bases from V and 1 base from J; bases unmatched to any gene: 5. The CDR3 contains 18 residues. Germline V lookup: CDR1 ENHRY, CDR2 SYGVKD. For the CDR3, the DNA is TGTGCCATCAGTGAAGGACTAGCGGGGGCTAAGAACACCGGGGAGCTGTTTTTT. It encodes CAISEGLAGAKNTGELFF.

This chain links TRBV5-1 with TRBJ2-1; D ambiguous. Per the germline V gene, CDR1 is SGHRS and CDR2 is YFSETQ. V dropped 3 bases and J dropped 6 bases, with 13 bases sitting between them. This CDR3 comprises 14 residues. CDR3 sequence reads: CASSSASPGNEQFF. The CDR3 coding sequence is TGCGCCAGCAGCTCTGCCTCACCCGGCAATGAGCAGTTCTTC.

The chain joins TRBV9 to TRBJ2-7; D possibly uses TRBD1 or TRBD2 (5 bases each). Trimming shortened V by 3 bases and J by 7 bases, and 14 bases separated the two germline ends. The CDR3 sequence is 13 residues long. CDR1 SGDLS and CDR2 YYNGEE come from the germline V gene. The CDR3: CASSAGTWGEQYF. Here the CDR3 DNA reads TGTGCCAGCAGCGCAGGGACGTGGGGGGAGCAGTACTTC. The full variable domain, with the rest looked up from reference TRBV9 and TRBJ2-7, is DSGVTQTPKHLITATGQRVTLRCSPRSGDLSVYWYQQSLDQGLQFLIQYYNGEERAKGNILERFSAQQFPDLHSELNLSSLELGDSALYFCASSAGTWGEQYFGPGTRLTVT.

The V and J genes are TRBV28 and TRBJ2-5; 12 positions agree with TRBD1. This CDR3 comprises 14 residues. V lost 7 bases to trimming and J lost 5 bases; unmatched junction nucleotides: 5. Germline V gene lookup returns CDR1 MDHEN and CDR2 SYDVKM. CDR3 protein: CASIGTGGVETQYF. The CDR3 nucleotides read TGTGCCAGCATCGGGACAGGGGGCGTTGAGACCCAGTACTTC.

The CDR3, as DNA: TGTGCCAGCAGCTACAGTCCAGGGATCCAGCCCCAGCATTTT. Protein sequence: CASSYSPGIQPQHF. The genes are TRBV5-8 and TRBJ1-5, with D perhaps matching TRBD1 (5 bases). Trimming shortened V by 3 bases and J by 7 bases, and 14 bases separated the two germline ends. CDR3 length: 14 residues. The germline gives CDR1 SGHTS, CDR2 YDEGEE. Full variable domain (outside the CDR3, taken from reference TRBV5-8 and TRBJ1-5): EAGVTQSPTHLIKTRGQQATLRCSPISGHTSVYWYQQALGLGLQFLLWYDEGEERNRGNFPPRFSGRQFPNYSSELNVNALELEDSALYLCASSYSPGIQPQHFGDGTRLSIL.

This clone was detected only once. The V and J genes are TRBV6-5 and TRBJ2-5; the D is unclear. This CDR3 is 12 amino acids long. Looked up from germline, CDR1 is MNHEY and CDR2 is SVGAGI. V dropped 7 bases and J dropped 4 bases, with 10 bases sitting between them. The chain's CDR3 is CASTFTGETQYF. The DNA of the CDR3 is TGTGCCAGCACCTTTACGGGAGAGACCCAGTACTTC.

V and J are TRBV2 and TRBJ2-7; the D is unclear. The germline gives CDR1 SNHLY, CDR2 FYNNEI. This CDR3 is 13 amino acids long. The V and J ends lost 8 bases and 5 bases respectively, with 16 bases between them. For the CDR3, the DNA is TGTGCCAGCGGCCCCCAACTATACGACGAGCAGTACTTC. As protein: CASGPQLYDEQYF.

This chain joins TRBV6-5 and TRBJ2-7; D is unclear. The CDR3 is made up of 13 amino acids. Trimming took off 2 bases at V and 4 bases at J, with 9 bases between the two ends. In germline, CDR1 is MNHEY, CDR2 SVGAGI. This chain's CDR3 is CASSYGASYEQYF. DNA of the CDR3: TGTGCCAGCAGTTACGGTGCCTCGTACGAGCAGTACTTC.